This T cell receptor beta chain comes out of a study of T cell responses to AZD1222 COVID-19 vaccine. Libraries were prepared by immunoSEQ multiplex PCR; TCRdb keeps only in-frame clonotypes and omits some of them. The sample has around 110,000 clones; roughly nine tenths are singletons. This clone was counted a single time. Its antigen remains unidentified. Study-level findings and limits: Mapped onto spike, vaccine-associated CD4 TCRs spanned it and were dominant at 160-218 and 743-854. When two AZD1222 doses had been given, Spike-specific TCR breadth and depth rose.

Germline CDR1 and CDR2: MDHEN and SYDVKM. The CDR3 has 13 residues. J was trimmed by 8 bases and V by 11 bases; bases with no gene match: 13. The sequence derives from an adult in good health. The starting material was peripheral blood, obtained on day 0 of AZD1222 vaccination. The chain recombines TRBV28 with TRBJ1-2; 8 bases align to TRBD1. CDR3: CAGARTGLKGYTF. DNA of the CDR3: TGTGCCGGGGCCCGGACAGGGTTAAAGGGCTACACCTTC.